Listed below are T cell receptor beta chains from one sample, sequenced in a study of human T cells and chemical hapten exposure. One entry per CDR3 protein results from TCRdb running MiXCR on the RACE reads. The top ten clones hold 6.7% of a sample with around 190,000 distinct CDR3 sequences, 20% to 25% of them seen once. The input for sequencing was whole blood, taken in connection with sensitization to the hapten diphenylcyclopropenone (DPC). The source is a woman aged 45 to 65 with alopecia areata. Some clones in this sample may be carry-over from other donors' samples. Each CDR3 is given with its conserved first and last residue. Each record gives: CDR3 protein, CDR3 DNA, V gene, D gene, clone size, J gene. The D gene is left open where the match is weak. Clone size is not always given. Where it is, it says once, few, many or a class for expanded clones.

CSARLAGLYEQYF,TGCAGTGCAAGACTAGCGGGCCTCTACGAGCAGTACTTC,TRBV20-1,TRBD2,.,TRBJ2-7
CASFQGVNTEAFF,TGCGCCAGCTTTCAGGGGGTGAACACTGAAGCTTTCTTT,TRBV10-2,TRBD1,few,TRBJ1-1
CASGTGSNQPQHF,TGTGCCAGCGGAACAGGTAGCAATCAGCCCCAGCATTTT,TRBV12-3/TRBV12-4,.,once,TRBJ1-5
CASSLPTEAQYF,TGTGCCAGCAGCCTCCCGACCGAGGCGCAGTATTTT,TRBV3-1,.,few,TRBJ2-3
CASSVGPRQAMNTEAFF,TGTGCCAGCAGCGTCGGACCGAGGCAGGCGATGAACACTGAAGCTTTCTTT,TRBV9,.,.,TRBJ1-1
CSARLASGLTQYF,TGCAGTGCGCGACTCGCTTCAGGCCTGACGCAGTATTTT,TRBV20-1,.,.,TRBJ2-3
CASSLAGGPFHEQYF,TGTGCCAGCTCCCTAGCGGGAGGGCCTTTCCACGAGCAGTACTTC,TRBV6-2/TRBV6-3,TRBD2,.,TRBJ2-7
CASSGDGRASGELFF,TGTGCCAGCAGTGGTGACGGGAGGGCCAGCGGGGAGCTGTTTTTT,TRBV2,TRBD2,.,TRBJ2-2
CASSRAGSSYEQYF,TGTGCCAGCAGTCGCGCCGGGAGCTCCTACGAGCAGTACTTC,TRBV3-1,.,once,TRBJ2-7
CATGTGHTNEKLFF,TGTGCCACCGGCACGGGACATACTAATGAAAAACTGTTTTTT,TRBV24-1,.,.,TRBJ1-4
CASSIRTGEGTEAFF,TGCGCCAGCAGCATCAGGACAGGGGAGGGCACTGAAGCTTTCTTT,TRBV5-1,TRBD1,.,TRBJ1-1
CASSLAGPTSSYEQYF,TGTGCCAGCAGCTTAGCGGGACCGACGAGCTCCTACGAGCAGTACTTC,TRBV11-2,.,.,TRBJ2-7
CSATVPGVNTEAFF,TGCAGTGCTACGGTCCCAGGAGTGAACACTGAAGCTTTCTTT,TRBV20-1,.,.,TRBJ1-1
CASRALAGAPTGELFF,TGTGCCAGCAGGGCTCTAGCGGGAGCTCCGACCGGGGAGCTGTTTTTT,TRBV6-1,TRBD2,few,TRBJ2-2
CSVDYAYEQYF,TGCAGCGTTGATTACGCTTACGAGCAGTACTTC,TRBV29-1,.,.,TRBJ2-7
CASSQGRRGDEQFF,TGTGCCAGCAGCCAAGGACGGAGGGGCGATGAGCAGTTCTTC,TRBV3-1,.,.,TRBJ2-1
CSARSPTGVDYGYTF,TGCAGTGCTAGGTCCCCGACAGGCGTCGACTATGGCTACACCTTC,TRBV20-1,.,.,TRBJ1-2
CATSRGFGRITYNEQFF,TGTGCCACCAGCAGAGGATTTGGCAGGATTACGTACAATGAGCAGTTCTTC,TRBV15,.,.,TRBJ2-1
CSASRDGHNYGYTF,TGCAGTGCCAGCCGGGACGGACATAACTATGGCTACACCTTC,TRBV20-1,.,few,TRBJ1-2
CSAGGQFAETQYF,TGCAGCGCTGGTGGACAGTTCGCCGAGACCCAGTACTTC,TRBV29-1,.,.,TRBJ2-5
CSVRTDSNQPQHF,TGCAGTGTTAGGACGGATAGCAATCAGCCCCAGCATTTT,TRBV20-1,.,few,TRBJ1-5
CASRLGQANSPLHF,TGTGCCAGCAGGTTGGGACAGGCTAATTCACCCCTCCACTTT,TRBV7-2,TRBD1,few,TRBJ1-6
CASSGTGTYGRWGIQYF,TGTGCCAGCAGTGGGACAGGGACATACGGCCGATGGGGCATTCAGTACTTC,TRBV2,TRBD1,few,TRBJ2-4
CASSQVNGIGYTF,TGTGCCAGCAGCCAAGTAAATGGGATCGGCTACACCTTC,TRBV3-1,.,few,TRBJ1-2
CASRLAGAQGETQYF,TGTGCCAGCAGGCTAGCGGGAGCCCAGGGGGAGACCCAGTACTTC,TRBV6-1,TRBD2,.,TRBJ2-5
CASRGQVIAKNIQYF,TGTGCCAGCAGAGGACAGGTTATAGCCAAAAACATTCAGTACTTC,TRBV6-2/TRBV6-3,TRBD1,.,TRBJ2-4
CAWSVAAEYEQYF,TGTGCCTGGAGTGTAGCAGCTGAATACGAGCAGTACTTC,TRBV30,.,few,TRBJ2-7
CASSPKSGQRYEQYF,TGTGCCAGCAGCCCAAAGTCGGGACAGCGCTACGAGCAGTACTTC,TRBV7-6,TRBD1,.,TRBJ2-7
CASSPDSSALHF,TGTGCCAGCTCACCGGACTCCTCGGCCCTCCACTTT,TRBV18,.,few,TRBJ1-6
CSVQTGPNTEAFF,TGCAGCGTCCAGACAGGTCCAAACACTGAAGCTTTCTTT,TRBV29-1,.,.,TRBJ1-1
CASSRDRNTGELFF,TGTGCCAGCAGTAGGGACAGAAACACCGGGGAGCTGTTTTTT,TRBV2,TRBD1,few,TRBJ2-2
CASSLASGRFDEQFF,TGTGCCAGCAGCTTAGCTAGCGGGAGGTTCGATGAGCAGTTCTTC,TRBV7-2,TRBD2,.,TRBJ2-1
CATSSVGRGNYGYTF,TGTGCCACCAGCAGTGTAGGCAGGGGGAACTATGGCTACACCTTC,TRBV15,TRBD1,.,TRBJ1-2
CSAGTGLTPNTEAFF,TGCAGTGCTGGAACAGGATTAACTCCGAACACTGAAGCTTTCTTT,TRBV20-1,.,.,TRBJ1-1
CASSLGGAGGDTQYF,TGTGCCAGCAGCTTGGGCGGAGCCGGGGGGGATACGCAGTATTTT,TRBV5-4,TRBD2,once,TRBJ2-3